This is a list of T cell receptor beta chains from one sample in a study of T-cell reconstitution after alpha-beta-depleted transplantation in children. TCRdb reprocessed the PCR reads via MiXCR and lists one record per CDR3 protein. The sample holds about 460,000 distinct CDR3 sequences, roughly 10% seen once. Sequenced here: PBMCs, mostly from graft donor cells, sampled 180 days after TCRalphabeta/CD19-depleted stem cell transplant. Receptors originate from a female patient between 2 and 15 years old who had a stem cell transplant for aplastic anemia, so the T cells may come from the graft donor. CDR3s include the opening cysteine and the closing phenylalanine or tryptophan. The D gene is left open where the match is weak. Part of the rows lack a size; the others show once, few, many or a class for expanded clones.

TRBV7-2	few	-	TRBJ2-1	TGTGCCAGCAGGGAGACAGCATACAATGAGCAGTTCTTC	CASRETAYNEQFF
TRBV12-3/TRBV12-4	few	TRBD2	TRBJ2-1	TGTGCCAGCAGTCCTCCGGGACTAGCGGGAGTTTCTTCCTACAATGAGCAGTTCTTC	CASSPPGLAGVSSYNEQFF
TRBV20-1	-	-	TRBJ1-5	TGCAGTGCTAGAGTCTGGGCAGGTGGGCAGCCCCAGCATTTT	CSARVWAGGQPQHF
TRBV3-1	few	-	TRBJ1-5	TGTGCCAGCAGCCCGGCGTGGGGTAATCAGCCCCAGCATTTT	CASSPAWGNQPQHF
TRBV29-1	many	TRBD2	TRBJ2-5	TGCAGCGTCGCTAGCGGGAGTCGAGAGACCCAGTACTTC	CSVASGSRETQYF
TRBV10-3	-	-	TRBJ2-1	TGTGCCACCGCCCCCCCCGACCGTCAGCAGTTCTTC	CATAPPDRQQFF
TRBV9	-	-	TRBJ2-7	TGTGCCAGCAGCGTCTCGGGTGGCGGCGCGGGGGAGCAGTACTTC	CASSVSGGGAGEQYF
TRBV3-1	-	-	TRBJ2-7	TGTGCCAGCAGCCAAGATCACGGACAGCCCTTCTACGAGCAGTACTTC	CASSQDHGQPFYEQYF
TRBV28	few	TRBD1	TRBJ2-5	TGTGCCAGCAGTACCCCGGCCCAGCAGGGGGTTCGAGAGACCCAGTACTTC	CASSTPAQQGVRETQYF
TRBV20-1	-	TRBD2	TRBJ2-7	TGCAGTGCTAAACGGGGGGGCCGGTACGAGCAGTACTTC	CSAKRGGRYEQYF
TRBV28	-	TRBD1	TRBJ1-4	TGTGCCAGCAGTTCAGGGGGCGCTAATGAAAAACTGTTTTTT	CASSSGGANEKLFF
TRBV5-6	few	TRBD2	TRBJ2-1	TGTGCCAGCAGCTTGAGGCTTAGCGGGAGATACAATGAGCAGTTCTTC	CASSLRLSGRYNEQFF
TRBV6-2/TRBV6-3	-	TRBD1	TRBJ2-5	TGTGCCAGCAGTTCTCCGGACAGGAGCCAAGAGACCCAGTACTTC	CASSSPDRSQETQYF
TRBV12-3/TRBV12-4	few	-	TRBJ1-1	TGTGCCAGCAGTTTGAGCTATCACACTGAAGCTTTCTTT	CASSLSYHTEAFF
TRBV4-3	few	-	TRBJ2-1	TGCGCCAGCAGCCAATTCGCTGTTCACCCCTACAATGAGCAGTTCTTC	CASSQFAVHPYNEQFF
TRBV6-1	few	-	TRBJ2-1	TGTGCCAGCAGCTGGGATGGGTACAATGAGCAGTTCTTC	CASSWDGYNEQFF
TRBV5-6	-	-	TRBJ1-2	TGTGCCACCAACGGGTTCGACTATGGCTACACCTTC	CATNGFDYGYTF
TRBV21-1	few	-	TRBJ2-7	TGTGCCAGCAGCAAACGCGGGGCTAGCTCCTACGAGCAGTACTTC	CASSKRGASSYEQYF
TRBV3-1	-	TRBD1	TRBJ1-1	TGTGCCAGCAGCCAAGAAGCCCGGGACAGATTGAACACTGAAGCTTTCTTT	CASSQEARDRLNTEAFF
TRBV7-9	few	TRBD1	TRBJ2-7	TGTGCCAGCAGCTTATCGGGGACAGTTTACGAGCAGTACTTC	CASSLSGTVYEQYF
TRBV14	-	-	TRBJ1-2	TGTGCCAGCAGCCAAAGGGCAGGGAGTTCCTATGGCTACACCTTC	CASSQRAGSSYGYTF
TRBV5-1	-	TRBD2	TRBJ2-1	TGCGCCAGCAGCTTGGGGTGGACTAGCTTCGAACAGTTCTTC	CASSLGWTSFEQFF
TRBV6-2/TRBV6-3	few	-	TRBJ2-7	TGTGCCAGCAGTTCCCACTCGGTGCAGGGAGTCCTAGGGACCATCGGGCAGTACTTC	CASSSHSVQGVLGTIGQYF
TRBV7-2	-	-	TRBJ1-4	TGTGCCAGCAGCTTATTGGCGGGGATGGTTGAAAAACTGTTTTTT	CASSLLAGMVEKLFF
TRBV29-1	few	TRBD1	TRBJ2-5	TGCAGCGTAGTAGACAGGGTCGGCGAGACCCAGTACTTC	CSVVDRVGETQYF
TRBV5-1	few	TRBD2	TRBJ2-7	TGCGCCAGCAGCTCCGGTGCAGCGGGAGAGTACGAGCAGTACTTC	CASSSGAAGEYEQYF
TRBV12-3/TRBV12-4	few	-	TRBJ2-5	TGTGCCAGCAGTTTACAGGGGTGGCAAGAGACCCAGTACTTC	CASSLQGWQETQYF
TRBV29-1	-	-	TRBJ2-1	TGCAGCGTTGATATTCGGCGGGGTAGCTCCTACAATGAGCAGTTCTTC	CSVDIRRGSSYNEQFF
TRBV4-3	few	-	TRBJ2-1	TGCGCCAGCAGCCAAGAAGGGACCCCCGGGGGTGAGCAGTTCTTC	CASSQEGTPGGEQFF
TRBV5-1	-	-	TRBJ2-1	TGCGCCAGCAGCTTGCCCACAGGTTACAATGAGCAGTTCTTC	CASSLPTGYNEQFF
TRBV7-9	-	TRBD2	TRBJ2-1	TGTGCCAGCAGTAGTAGCGGGAGTAGGAATGAGCAGTTCTTC	CASSSSGSRNEQFF
TRBV7-6	-	TRBD2	TRBJ2-1	TGTGCCAGCAGCTTAACGGGACTAGGCTACAATGAGCAGTTCTTC	CASSLTGLGYNEQFF
TRBV4-3	once	TRBD2	TRBJ2-5	TGCGCCAGCAGCCAAGATCCCCGGGGACTAGCGGGTGAAGAGACCCAGTACTTC	CASSQDPRGLAGEETQYF
TRBV10-3	few	TRBD1	TRBJ1-1	TGTGCCATCAGAGGGACAGCTGAAGCTTTCTTT	CAIRGTAEAFF
TRBV5-1	many	-	TRBJ2-3	TGCGCCAGCAGCGCGGAGACAGATACGCAGTATTTT	CASSAETDTQYF
TRBV11-2	-	-	TRBJ2-3	TGTGCCAGCAGCTTAATCAGGGGCACAGATACGCAGTATTTT	CASSLIRGTDTQYF
TRBV28	-	-	TRBJ2-7	TGTGCCAGCAGTTACCCCGGGACGGCCCCTTCCTACGAGCAGTACTTC	CASSYPGTAPSYEQYF
TRBV6-1	few	TRBD2	TRBJ2-1	TGTGCCAGCAGAGACCCGGGACTAGCGGGCCCATGGAATGAGCAGTTCTTC	CASRDPGLAGPWNEQFF
TRBV20-1	few	TRBD2	TRBJ2-2	TGCAGTGCTAGGGCCGGGACTAGCGCAAACACCGGGGAGCTGTTTTTT	CSARAGTSANTGELFF
TRBV7-2	few	TRBD2	TRBJ2-5	TGTGCCAGCAGCTTAACAAACCGACTAGCACCCCGGGAGACCCAGTACTTC	CASSLTNRLAPRETQYF
TRBV20-1	-	TRBD1	TRBJ1-5	TGCTGTGCTTCTCTCCGACAGGGGAAAGGTAGCAATCAGCCCCAGCATTTT	CCASLRQGKGSNQPQHF
TRBV11-2	many	-	TRBJ2-3	TGTGCCAGCAGCTTAGATCGGTTTGTAAGGCCTCGGGACACAGATACGCAGTATTTT	CASSLDRFVRPRDTDTQYF
TRBV28	few	-	TRBJ2-7	TGTGCCAGCAGCCGAATTTTAATGGCGTTCTACGAGCAGTACTTC	CASSRILMAFYEQYF
TRBV20-1	-	TRBD2	TRBJ2-3	TGCAGTGCTCGCCACCTATCTAGCGGGCTTAGCACAGATACGCAGTATTTT	CSARHLSSGLSTDTQYF
TRBV20-1	few	-	TRBJ2-3	TGCAGTGCTAGAGATAACCACAGGGTAGCAGATACGCAGTATTTT	CSARDNHRVADTQYF
TRBV7-2	-	-	TRBJ2-5	TGTGCCAGCAGCGGTTCTTCACTGAAAGAGACCCAGTACTTC	CASSGSSLKETQYF
TRBV5-1	-	-	TRBJ1-2	TGCGCCAGCAGCTTTCAGACAGATGGCTACACCTTC	CASSFQTDGYTF